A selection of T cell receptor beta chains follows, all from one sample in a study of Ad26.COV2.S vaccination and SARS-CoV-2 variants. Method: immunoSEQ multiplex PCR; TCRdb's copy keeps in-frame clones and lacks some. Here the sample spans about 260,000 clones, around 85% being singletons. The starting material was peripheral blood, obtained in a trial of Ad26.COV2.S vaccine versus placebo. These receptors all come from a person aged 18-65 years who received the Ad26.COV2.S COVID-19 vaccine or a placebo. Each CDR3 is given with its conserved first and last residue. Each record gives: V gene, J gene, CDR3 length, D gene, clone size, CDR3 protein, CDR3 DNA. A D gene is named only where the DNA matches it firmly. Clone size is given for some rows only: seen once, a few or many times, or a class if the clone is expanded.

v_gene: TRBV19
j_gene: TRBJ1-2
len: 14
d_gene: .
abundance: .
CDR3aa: CASSIGPGNYGYTF
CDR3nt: TGTGCCAGTAGTATAGGTCCGGGAAACTATGGCTACACCTTC

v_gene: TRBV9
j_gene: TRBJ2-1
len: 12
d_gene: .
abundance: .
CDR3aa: CASSSLDNEQFF
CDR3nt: TGTGCCAGCAGCAGTCTAGACAATGAGCAGTTCTTC

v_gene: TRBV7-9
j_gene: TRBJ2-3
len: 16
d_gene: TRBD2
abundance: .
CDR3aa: CASSSGLAGAIDTQYF
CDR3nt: TGTGCCAGCAGCTCGGGACTAGCGGGAGCCATAGATACGCAGTATTTT

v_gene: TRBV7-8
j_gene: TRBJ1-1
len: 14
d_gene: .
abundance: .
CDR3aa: CASSLVPTRGEAFF
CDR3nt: TGTGCCAGCAGCTTAGTTCCTACCCGGGGTGAAGCTTTCTTT

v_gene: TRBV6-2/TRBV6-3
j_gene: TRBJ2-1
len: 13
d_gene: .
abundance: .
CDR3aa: CASSPGPYNEQFF
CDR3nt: TGTGCCAGCAGTCCGGGACCCTACAATGAGCAGTTCTTC

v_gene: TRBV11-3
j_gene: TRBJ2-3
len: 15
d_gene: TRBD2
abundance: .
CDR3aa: CASSFGTRSTDTQYF
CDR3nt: TGTGCCAGCAGCTTCGGGACTAGGAGCACAGATACGCAGTATTTT

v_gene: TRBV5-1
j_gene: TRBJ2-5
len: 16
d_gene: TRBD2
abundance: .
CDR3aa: CASSPGGLAGGETQYF
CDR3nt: TGCGCCAGCAGCCCGGGCGGACTAGCGGGAGGGGAGACCCAGTACTTC

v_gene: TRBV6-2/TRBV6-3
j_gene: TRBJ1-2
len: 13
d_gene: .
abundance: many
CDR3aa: CASSYQGTYGYTF
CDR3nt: TGTGCCAGCAGTTACCAGGGCACCTATGGCTACACCTTC

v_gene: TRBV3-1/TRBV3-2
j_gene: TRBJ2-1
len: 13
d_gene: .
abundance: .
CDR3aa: CASSQGSYNEQFF
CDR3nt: TGTGCCAGCAGCCAAGGGTCCTACAATGAGCAGTTCTTC

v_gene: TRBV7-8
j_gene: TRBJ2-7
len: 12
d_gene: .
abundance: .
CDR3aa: CASSRTAPEQYF
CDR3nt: TGTGCCAGCAGCCGGACGGCCCCCGAGCAGTACTTC

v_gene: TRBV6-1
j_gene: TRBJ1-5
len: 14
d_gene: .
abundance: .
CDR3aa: CASSEKGGNQPQHF
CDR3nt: TGTGCCAGCAGTGAAAAGGGGGGTAATCAGCCCCAGCATTTT

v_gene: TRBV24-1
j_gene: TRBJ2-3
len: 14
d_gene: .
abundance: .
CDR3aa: CATSDSGRAGTQYF
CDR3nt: TGTGCCACCAGTGACTCCGGGAGAGCGGGTACGCAGTATTTT

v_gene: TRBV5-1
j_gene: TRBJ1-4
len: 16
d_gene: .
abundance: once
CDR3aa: CASSLGAAATNEKLFF
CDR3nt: TGCGCCAGCAGCTTGGGGGCAGCTGCAACTAATGAAAAACTGTTTTTT

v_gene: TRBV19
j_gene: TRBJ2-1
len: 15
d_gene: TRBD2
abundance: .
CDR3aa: CASSLGLAGGGEQFF
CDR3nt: TGTGCCAGTAGTTTGGGCCTAGCGGGAGGCGGTGAGCAGTTCTTC

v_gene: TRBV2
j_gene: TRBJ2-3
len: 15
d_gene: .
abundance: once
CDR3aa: CASSDWGSSTDTQYF
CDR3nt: TGTGCCAGCAGTGATTGGGGATCTAGCACAGATACGCAGTATTTT

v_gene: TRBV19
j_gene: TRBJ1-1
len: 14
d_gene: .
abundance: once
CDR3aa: CASSIGPGNTEAFF
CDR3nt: TGTGCCAGTAGTATAGGGCCGGGGAACACTGAAGCTTTCTTT

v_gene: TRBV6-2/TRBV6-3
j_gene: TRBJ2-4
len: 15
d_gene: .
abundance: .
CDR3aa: CASSSFDTAKNIQYF
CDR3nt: TGTGCCAGCAGTTCCTTTGACACGGCCAAAAACATTCAGTACTTC

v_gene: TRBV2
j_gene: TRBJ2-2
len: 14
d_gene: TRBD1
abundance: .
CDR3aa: CASREGAVTGELFF
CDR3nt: TGTGCCAGCAGAGAGGGGGCTGTCACCGGGGAGCTGTTTTTT

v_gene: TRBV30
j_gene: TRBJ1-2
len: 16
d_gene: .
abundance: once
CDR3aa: CAWSGTPLGTNYGYTF
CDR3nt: TGTGCCTGGAGTGGGACTCCCTTGGGGACTAACTATGGCTACACCTTC

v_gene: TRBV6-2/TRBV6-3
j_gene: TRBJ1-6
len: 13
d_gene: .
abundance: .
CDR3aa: CASSYAAGSPLHF
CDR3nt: TGTGCCAGCAGTTACGCCGCCGGTTCACCCCTCCACTTT

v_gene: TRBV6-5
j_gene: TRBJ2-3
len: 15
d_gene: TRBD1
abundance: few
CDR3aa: CASSYQGQGHGTQYF
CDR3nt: TGTGCCAGCAGTTATCAGGGACAGGGTCATGGTACGCAGTATTTT

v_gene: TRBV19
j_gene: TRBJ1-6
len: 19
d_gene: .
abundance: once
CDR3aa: CASSIRQAAASSYNSPLHF
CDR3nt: TGTGCCAGTAGTATTAGACAGGCCGCCGCTAGCTCCTATAATTCACCCCTCCACTTT

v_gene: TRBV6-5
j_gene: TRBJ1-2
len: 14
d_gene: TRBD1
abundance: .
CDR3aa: CASSYSWTGQGYTF
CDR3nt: TGTGCCAGCAGTTACTCATGGACAGGGCAAGGCTACACCTTC

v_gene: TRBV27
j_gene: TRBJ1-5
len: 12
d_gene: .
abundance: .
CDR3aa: CASSSQNQPQHF
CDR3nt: TGTGCCAGCAGTTCACAGAATCAGCCCCAGCATTTT

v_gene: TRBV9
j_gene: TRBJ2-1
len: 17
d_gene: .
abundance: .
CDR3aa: CASSVVGGRSSYNEQFF
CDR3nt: TGTGCCAGCAGCGTAGTCGGGGGCAGGAGCTCCTACAATGAGCAGTTCTTC

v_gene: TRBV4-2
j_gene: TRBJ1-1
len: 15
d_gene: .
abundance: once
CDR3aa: CASSQMPEHNTEAFF
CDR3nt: TGTGCCAGCAGCCAAATGCCAGAGCATAACACTGAAGCTTTCTTT

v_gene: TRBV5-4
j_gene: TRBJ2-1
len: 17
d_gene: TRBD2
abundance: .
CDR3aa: CASSRLTSGGSYNEQFF
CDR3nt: TGTGCCAGCAGTCGCCTGACTAGCGGGGGCTCCTACAATGAGCAGTTCTTC

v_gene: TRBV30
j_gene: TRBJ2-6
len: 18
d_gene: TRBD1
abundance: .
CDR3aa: CAWVAGDRGGAGANVLTF
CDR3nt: TGTGCCTGGGTGGCGGGGGACAGGGGCGGGGCTGGGGCCAACGTCCTGACTTTC

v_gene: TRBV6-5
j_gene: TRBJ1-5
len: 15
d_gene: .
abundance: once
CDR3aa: CATTYRDLFNQPQHF
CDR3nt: TGTGCCACGACTTACCGGGACTTATTCAATCAGCCCCAGCATTTT

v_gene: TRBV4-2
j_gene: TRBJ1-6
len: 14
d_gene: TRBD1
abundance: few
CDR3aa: CASSKDRGDSPLHF
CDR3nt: TGTGCCAGCAGCAAAGACAGGGGAGATTCACCCCTCCACTTT

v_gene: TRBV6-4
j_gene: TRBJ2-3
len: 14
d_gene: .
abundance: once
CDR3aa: CASSPLPGADTQYF
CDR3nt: TGTGCCAGCAGCCCCCTCCCAGGAGCAGATACGCAGTATTTT

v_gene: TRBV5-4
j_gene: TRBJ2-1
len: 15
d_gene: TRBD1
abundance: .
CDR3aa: CASSIPDRVWNEQFF
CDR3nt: TGTGCCAGCAGCATACCGGACAGGGTCTGGAATGAGCAGTTCTTC

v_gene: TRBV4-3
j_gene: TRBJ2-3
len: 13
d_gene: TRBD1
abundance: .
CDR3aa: CASSQTGADTQYF
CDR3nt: TGCGCCAGCAGCCAGACAGGGGCAGATACGCAGTATTTT

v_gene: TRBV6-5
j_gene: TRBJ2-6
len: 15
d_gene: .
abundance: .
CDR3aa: CASRKGGSGANVLTF
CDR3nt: TGTGCCAGCCGAAAAGGAGGGTCTGGGGCCAACGTCCTGACTTTC

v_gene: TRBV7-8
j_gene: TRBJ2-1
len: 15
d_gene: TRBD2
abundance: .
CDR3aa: CASFGAGANYNEQFF
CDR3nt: TGTGCCAGCTTCGGAGCGGGAGCTAACTACAATGAGCAGTTCTTC

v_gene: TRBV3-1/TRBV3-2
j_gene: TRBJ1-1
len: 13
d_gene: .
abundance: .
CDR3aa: CASSQDRGVEAFF
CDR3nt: TGTGCCAGCAGCCAAGATCGAGGGGTGGAAGCTTTCTTT

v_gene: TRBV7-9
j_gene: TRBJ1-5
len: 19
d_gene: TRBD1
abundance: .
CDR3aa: CASSSTVTGGPYSNQPQHF
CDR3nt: TGTGCCAGCAGCTCCACCGTGACAGGGGGCCCTTATAGCAATCAGCCCCAGCATTTT

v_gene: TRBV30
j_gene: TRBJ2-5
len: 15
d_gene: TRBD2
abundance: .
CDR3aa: CAWRHGGGRQETQYF
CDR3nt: TGTGCCTGGCGCCACGGGGGGGGGAGGCAAGAGACCCAGTACTTC

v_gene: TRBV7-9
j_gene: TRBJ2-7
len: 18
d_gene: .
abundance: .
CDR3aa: CASSLAFLNWDKTYEQYF
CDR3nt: TGTGCCAGCAGCTTAGCGTTTTTAAATTGGGACAAGACCTACGAGCAGTACTTC

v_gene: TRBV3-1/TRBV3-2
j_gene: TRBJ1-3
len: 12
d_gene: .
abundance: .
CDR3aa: CASSQARNTIYF
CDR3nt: TGTGCCAGCAGCCAAGCCCGAAACACCATATATTTT

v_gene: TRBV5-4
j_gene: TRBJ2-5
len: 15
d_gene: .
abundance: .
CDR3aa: CASSSRATGQETQYF
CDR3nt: TGTGCCAGCAGCTCCCGGGCAACAGGGCAAGAGACCCAGTACTTC

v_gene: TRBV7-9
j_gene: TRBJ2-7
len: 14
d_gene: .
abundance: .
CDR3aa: CASSFGQPAYEQYF
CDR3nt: TGTGCCAGCAGCTTTGGACAGCCGGCCTACGAGCAGTACTTC

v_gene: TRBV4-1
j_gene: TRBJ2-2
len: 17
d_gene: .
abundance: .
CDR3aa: CASSLDGYSLGTGELFF
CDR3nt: TGCGCCAGCAGCTTAGACGGTTATAGCCTCGGCACCGGGGAGCTGTTTTTT

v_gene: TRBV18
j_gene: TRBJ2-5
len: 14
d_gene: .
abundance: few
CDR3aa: CASSLGLYQETQYF
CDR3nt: TGTGCCAGCTCACTAGGACTGTACCAAGAGACCCAGTACTTC

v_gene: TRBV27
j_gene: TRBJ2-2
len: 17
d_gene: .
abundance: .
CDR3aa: CASSSVRGGTSSGELFF
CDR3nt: TGTGCCAGCAGTTCTGTCAGGGGGGGGACTTCCTCCGGGGAGCTGTTTTTT

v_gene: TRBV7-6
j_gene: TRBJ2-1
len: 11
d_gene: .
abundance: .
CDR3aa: CASSLEAEQFF
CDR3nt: TGTGCCAGCAGCTTAGAGGCTGAGCAGTTCTTC

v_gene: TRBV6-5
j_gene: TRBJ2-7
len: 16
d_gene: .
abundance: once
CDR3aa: CASSYGPEKMSYEQYF
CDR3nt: TGTGCCAGCAGTTACGGGCCGGAAAAAATGAGCTACGAGCAGTACTTC

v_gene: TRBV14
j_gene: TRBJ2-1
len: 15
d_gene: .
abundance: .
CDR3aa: CASSPRARGLNEQFF
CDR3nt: TGTGCCAGCAGCCCTAGGGCCAGGGGCCTCAATGAGCAGTTCTTC

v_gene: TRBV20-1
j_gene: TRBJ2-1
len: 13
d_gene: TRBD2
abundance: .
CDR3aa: CSASYGGGAAEFF
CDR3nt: TGCAGTGCTAGTTACGGCGGGGGGGCCGCGGAGTTCTTC

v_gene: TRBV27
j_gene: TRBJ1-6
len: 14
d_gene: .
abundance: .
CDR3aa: CASSYRGIGSPLHF
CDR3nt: TGTGCCAGCAGTTACCGCGGGATCGGTTCACCCCTCCACTTT

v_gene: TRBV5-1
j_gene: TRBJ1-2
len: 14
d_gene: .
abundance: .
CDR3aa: CASGGAQGLYGYTF
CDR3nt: TGCGCCAGTGGGGGGGCCCAGGGCCTCTATGGCTACACCTTC